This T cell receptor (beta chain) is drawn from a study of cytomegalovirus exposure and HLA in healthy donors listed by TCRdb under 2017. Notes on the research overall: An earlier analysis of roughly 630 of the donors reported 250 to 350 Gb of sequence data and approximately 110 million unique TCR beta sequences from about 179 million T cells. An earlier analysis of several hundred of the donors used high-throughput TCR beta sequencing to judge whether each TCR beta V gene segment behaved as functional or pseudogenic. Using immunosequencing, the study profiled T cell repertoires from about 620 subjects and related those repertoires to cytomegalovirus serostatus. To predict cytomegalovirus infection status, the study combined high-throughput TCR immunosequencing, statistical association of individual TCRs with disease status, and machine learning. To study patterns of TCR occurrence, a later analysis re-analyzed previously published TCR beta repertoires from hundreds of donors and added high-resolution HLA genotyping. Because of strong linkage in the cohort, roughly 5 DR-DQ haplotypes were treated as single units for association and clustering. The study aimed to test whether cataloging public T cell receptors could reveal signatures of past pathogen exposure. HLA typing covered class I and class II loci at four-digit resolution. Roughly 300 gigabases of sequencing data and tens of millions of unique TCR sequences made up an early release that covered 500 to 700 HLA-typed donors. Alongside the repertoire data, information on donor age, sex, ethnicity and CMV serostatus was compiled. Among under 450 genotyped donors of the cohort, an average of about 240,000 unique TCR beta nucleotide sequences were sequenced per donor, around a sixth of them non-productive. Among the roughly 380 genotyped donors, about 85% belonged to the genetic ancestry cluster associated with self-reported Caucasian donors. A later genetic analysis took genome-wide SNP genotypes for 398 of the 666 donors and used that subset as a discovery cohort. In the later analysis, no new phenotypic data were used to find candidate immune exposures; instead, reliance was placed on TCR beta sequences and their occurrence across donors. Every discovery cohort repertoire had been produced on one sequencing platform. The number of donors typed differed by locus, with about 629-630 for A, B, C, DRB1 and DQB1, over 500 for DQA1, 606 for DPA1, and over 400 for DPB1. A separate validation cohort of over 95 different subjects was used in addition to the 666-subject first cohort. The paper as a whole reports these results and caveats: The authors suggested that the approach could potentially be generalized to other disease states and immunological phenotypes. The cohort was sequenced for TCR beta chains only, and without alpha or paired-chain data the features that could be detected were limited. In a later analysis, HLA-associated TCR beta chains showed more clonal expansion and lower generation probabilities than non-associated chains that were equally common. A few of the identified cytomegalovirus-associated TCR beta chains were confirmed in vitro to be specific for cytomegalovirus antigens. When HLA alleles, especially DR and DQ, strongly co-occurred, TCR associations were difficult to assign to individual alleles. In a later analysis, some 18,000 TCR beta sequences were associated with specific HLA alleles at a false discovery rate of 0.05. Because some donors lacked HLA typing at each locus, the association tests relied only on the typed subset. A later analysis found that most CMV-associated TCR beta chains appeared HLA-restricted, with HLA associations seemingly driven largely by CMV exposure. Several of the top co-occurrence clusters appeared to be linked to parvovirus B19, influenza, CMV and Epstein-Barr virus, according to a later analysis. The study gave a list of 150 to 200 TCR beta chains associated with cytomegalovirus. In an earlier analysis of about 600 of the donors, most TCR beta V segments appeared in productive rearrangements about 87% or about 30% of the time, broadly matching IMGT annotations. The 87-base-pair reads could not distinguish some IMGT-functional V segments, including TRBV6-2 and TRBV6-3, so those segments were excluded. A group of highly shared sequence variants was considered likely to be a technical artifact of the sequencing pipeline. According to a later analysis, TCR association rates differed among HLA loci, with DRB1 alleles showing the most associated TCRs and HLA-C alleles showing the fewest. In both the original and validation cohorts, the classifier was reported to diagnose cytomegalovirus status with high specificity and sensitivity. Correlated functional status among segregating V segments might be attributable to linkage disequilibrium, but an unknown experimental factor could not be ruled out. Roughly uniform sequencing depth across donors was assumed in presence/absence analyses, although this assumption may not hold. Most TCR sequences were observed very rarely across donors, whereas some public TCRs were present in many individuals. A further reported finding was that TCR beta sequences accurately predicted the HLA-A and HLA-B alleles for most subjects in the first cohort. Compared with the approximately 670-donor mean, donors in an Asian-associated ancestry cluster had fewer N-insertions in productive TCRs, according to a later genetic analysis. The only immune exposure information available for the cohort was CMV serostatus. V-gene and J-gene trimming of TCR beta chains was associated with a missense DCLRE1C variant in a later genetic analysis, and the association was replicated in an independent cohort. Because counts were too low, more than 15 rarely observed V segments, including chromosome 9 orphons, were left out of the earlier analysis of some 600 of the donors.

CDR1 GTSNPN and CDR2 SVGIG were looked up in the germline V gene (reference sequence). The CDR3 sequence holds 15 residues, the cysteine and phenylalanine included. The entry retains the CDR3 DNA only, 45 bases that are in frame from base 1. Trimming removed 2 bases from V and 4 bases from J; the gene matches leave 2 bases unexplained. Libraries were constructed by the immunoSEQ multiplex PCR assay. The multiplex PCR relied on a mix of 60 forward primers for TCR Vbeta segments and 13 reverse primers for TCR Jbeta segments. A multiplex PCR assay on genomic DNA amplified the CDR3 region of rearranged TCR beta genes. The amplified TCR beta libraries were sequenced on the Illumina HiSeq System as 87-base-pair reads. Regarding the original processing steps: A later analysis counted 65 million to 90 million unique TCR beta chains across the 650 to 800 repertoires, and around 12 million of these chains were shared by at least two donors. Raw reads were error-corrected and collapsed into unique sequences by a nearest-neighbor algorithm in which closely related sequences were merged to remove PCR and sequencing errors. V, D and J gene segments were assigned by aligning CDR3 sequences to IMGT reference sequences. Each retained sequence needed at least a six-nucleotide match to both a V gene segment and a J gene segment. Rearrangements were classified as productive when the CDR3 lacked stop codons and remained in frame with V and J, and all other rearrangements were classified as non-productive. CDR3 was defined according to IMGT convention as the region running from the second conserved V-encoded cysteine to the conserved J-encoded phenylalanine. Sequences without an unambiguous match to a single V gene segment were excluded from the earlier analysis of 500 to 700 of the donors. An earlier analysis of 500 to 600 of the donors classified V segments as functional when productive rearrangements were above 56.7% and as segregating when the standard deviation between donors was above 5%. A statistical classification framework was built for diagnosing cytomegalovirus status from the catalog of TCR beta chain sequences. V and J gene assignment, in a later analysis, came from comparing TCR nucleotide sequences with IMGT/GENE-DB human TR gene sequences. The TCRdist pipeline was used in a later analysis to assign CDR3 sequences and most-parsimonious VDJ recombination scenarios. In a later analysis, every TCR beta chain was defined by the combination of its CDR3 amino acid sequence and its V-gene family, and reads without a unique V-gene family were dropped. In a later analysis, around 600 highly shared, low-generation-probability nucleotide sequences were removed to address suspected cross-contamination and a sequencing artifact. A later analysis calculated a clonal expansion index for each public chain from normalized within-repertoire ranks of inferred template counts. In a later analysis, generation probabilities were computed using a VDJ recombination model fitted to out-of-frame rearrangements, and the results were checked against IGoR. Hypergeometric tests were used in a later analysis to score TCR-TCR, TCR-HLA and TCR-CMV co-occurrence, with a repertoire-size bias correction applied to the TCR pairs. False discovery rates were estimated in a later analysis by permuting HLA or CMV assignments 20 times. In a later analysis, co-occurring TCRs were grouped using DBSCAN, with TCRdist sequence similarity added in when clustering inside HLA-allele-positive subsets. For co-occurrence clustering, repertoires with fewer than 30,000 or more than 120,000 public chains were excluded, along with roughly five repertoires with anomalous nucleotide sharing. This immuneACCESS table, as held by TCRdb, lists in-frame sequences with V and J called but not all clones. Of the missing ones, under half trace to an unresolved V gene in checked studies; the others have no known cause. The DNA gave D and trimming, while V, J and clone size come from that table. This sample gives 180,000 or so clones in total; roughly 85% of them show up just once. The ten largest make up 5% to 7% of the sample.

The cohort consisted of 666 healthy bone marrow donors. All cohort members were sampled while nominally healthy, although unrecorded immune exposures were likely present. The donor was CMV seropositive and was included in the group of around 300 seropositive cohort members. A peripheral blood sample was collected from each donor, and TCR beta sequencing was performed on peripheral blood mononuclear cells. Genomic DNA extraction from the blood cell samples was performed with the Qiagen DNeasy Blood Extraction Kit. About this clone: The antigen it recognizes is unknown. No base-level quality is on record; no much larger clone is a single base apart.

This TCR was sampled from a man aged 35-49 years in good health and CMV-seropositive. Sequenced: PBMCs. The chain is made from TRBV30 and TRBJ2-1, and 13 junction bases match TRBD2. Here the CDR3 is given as CAWSKGLAGYNEQFF. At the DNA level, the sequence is TGTGCCTGGAGTAAGGGACTAGCGGGGTACAATGAGCAGTTCTTC. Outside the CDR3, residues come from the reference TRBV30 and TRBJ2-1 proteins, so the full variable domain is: SQTIHQWPATLVQPVGSPLSLECTVEGTSNPNLYWYRQAAGRGLQLLFYSVGIGQISSEVPQNLSASRPQDRQFILSSKKLLLSDSGFYLCAWSKGLAGYNEQFFGPGTRLTVL.